One sample yielded the 8 T cell receptor beta chains listed below, sequenced in a study of PD-L1 blockade in urothelial cancer. Sequencing used immunoSEQ multiplex PCR; TCRdb keeps in-frame clones, though not all of them. The table lists approximately 1,600 clones, over 25% of them singletons, with 8% to 13% in the top ten. The sequenced sample was tumor tissue, obtained before atezolizumab (anti-PD-L1) treatment. The receptors come from a woman between 55 and 75 years old with urothelial cancer.

This clone showed up just a few times. The V call is TRBV15, the J call TRBJ2-1, with 7 bases aligning to TRBD2. With 0 bases clipped from V and 6 bases from J, the junction kept 5 bases outside the gene matches. The CDR3 consists of 15 residues. The germline V gene has CDR1 LNHNV and CDR2 YYDKDF (reference sequence). This CDR3 reads CATSRDWGGFNEQFF. In nucleotides, the CDR3 is TGTGCCACCAGCAGAGATTGGGGGGGATTCAATGAGCAGTTCTTC.

The chain recombines TRBV11-3 with TRBJ2-7; 9 positions match TRBD2. The CDR3 is 15 amino acids. Germline assignment: CDR1 SGHNT and CDR2 YENEEA. The V gene end was trimmed by 8 bases and the J gene end by 3 bases; junction bases not matched to a gene: 11. Here the CDR3 reads CASLGGASGDYEQYF. In DNA form, the CDR3 reads TGTGCCAGCTTAGGTGGGGCTAGCGGGGACTACGAGCAGTACTTC.

V is TRBV9 and J is TRBJ2-1; D perhaps matches TRBD2 (5 bases). The CDR3 covers 15 residues. The germline V gene has CDR1 SGDLS and CDR2 YYNGEE. V was clipped by 0 bases and J by 6 bases, with 13 bases between them. The DNA for the CDR3 is TGTGCCAGCAGCGTAGGGGGAGTAGCGTCCAATGAGCAGTTCTTC. Its translation is CASSVGGVASNEQFF.

Sample share makes this clone medium-sized. The rearrangement joins TRBV23-1 to TRBJ2-7; D is possibly TRBD1 (5 bases). TRBV23-1 is flagged as an ORF with uncertain function. V lost 6 bases and J 6 bases, leaving 15 bases between the germline ends. The CDR3 is made up of 13 amino acids. The CDR3 spells CASSSSRQPEQYF. CDR3 bases: TGCGCCAGCAGCTCGTCCCGACAGCCCGAGCAGTACTTC.

This clone showed up just a few times. The V gene is TRBV28, the J gene TRBJ2-2; D possibly matches TRBD1 or TRBD2 (5 bases each). V lost 11 bases and J lost 1, with 11 bases in between. Looked up from germline, CDR1 is MDHEN and CDR2 is SYDVKM. CDR3 length equals 13 residues. CDR3 nucleotide sequence: TGTGCCCTCTGGGGACGGAACACCGGGGAGCTGTTTTTT. It yields the protein CALWGRNTGELFF.

This clone was recorded a few times. The chain is built from TRBV6-8 and TRBJ1-1; no firm D call. The germline V gene encodes CDR1 MNHGY and CDR2 SAAAGT. Trimming took off 6 bases at V and 5 bases at J, with 10 bases between the two ends. The CDR3 runs to 12 residues. The DNA of the CDR3 is TGTGCCAGCAGCTGGATGGGGACTGAAGCTTTCTTT. Protein sequence: CASSWMGTEAFF.

V is TRBV30 and J is TRBJ1-4; no firm D call. The germline V and J ends were trimmed by 4 bases and 2 bases, with 17 bases remaining between them. Germline V gives CDR1 GTSNPN, CDR2 SVGIG (reference sequence). CDR3 size: 16 residues. Here the CDR3 DNA reads TGTGCCTGGAACCCCGGAAGGGCTCAGACTAATGAAAAACTGTTTTTT. As protein: CAWNPGRAQTNEKLFF.

The J gene is TRBJ2-7, the V gene TRBV19, with 9 positions matching TRBD1. CDR3 size: 13 residues. V shed 5 bases and J 6 bases; nucleotides not matched to a gene: 5. The germline CDR1 and CDR2 sequences are LNHDA and SQIVND (reference sequence). CDR3 sequence (DNA): TGTGCCAGTAGTGCGGACAGGGGAATCGAGCAGTACTTC. Translating it yields CASSADRGIEQYF.